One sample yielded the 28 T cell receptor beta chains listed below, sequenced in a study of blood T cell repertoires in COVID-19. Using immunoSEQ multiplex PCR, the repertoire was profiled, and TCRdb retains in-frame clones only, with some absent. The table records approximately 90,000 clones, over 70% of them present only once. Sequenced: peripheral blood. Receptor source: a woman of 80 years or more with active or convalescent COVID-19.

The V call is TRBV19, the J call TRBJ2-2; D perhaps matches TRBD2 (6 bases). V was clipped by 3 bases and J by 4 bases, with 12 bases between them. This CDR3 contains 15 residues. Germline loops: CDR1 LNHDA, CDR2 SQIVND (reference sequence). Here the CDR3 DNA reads TGTGCCAGTAGTATTAGTCGGGGGAGCACCGGGGAGCTGTTTTTT. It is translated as CASSISRGSTGELFF.

CDR3 nucleotide sequence: TGTGCCAGTAGTATAGAAATTCCGGGTGTAGGAGCTTTCTTT. Translation gives CASSIEIPGVGAFF. This sequence joins TRBV19 and TRBJ1-1; D gene uncertain. Per the germline V gene, CDR1 is LNHDA and CDR2 is SQIVND (reference sequence). CDR3 length: 14 amino acids. V was trimmed by 0 bases and J by 10 bases, leaving 15 bases between them.

The CDR3 sequence: CASSVAGAYYGYTF. DNA for the CDR3: TGTGCCAGCAGCGTAGCAGGGGCGTACTATGGCTACACCTTC. The chain uses TRBV9 and TRBJ1-2; D is possibly TRBD1 (6 bases). Germline loops: CDR1 SGDLS, CDR2 YYNGEE. This CDR3 region has 14 residues. V gave up 0 bases and J gave up 3 bases, with 9 bases separating them.

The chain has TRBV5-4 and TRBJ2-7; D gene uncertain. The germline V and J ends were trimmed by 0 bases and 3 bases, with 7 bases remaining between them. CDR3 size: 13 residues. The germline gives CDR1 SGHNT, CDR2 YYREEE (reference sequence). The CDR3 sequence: CASSLDRDYEQYF. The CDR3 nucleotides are TGTGCCAGCAGCTTGGACCGAGACTACGAGCAGTACTTC.

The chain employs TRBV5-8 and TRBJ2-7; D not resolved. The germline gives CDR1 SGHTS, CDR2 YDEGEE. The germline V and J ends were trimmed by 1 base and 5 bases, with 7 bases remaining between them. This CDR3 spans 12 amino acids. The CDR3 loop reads CASSLSRNEQYF. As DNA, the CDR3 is TGTGCCAGCAGCTTGTCCAGGAACGAGCAGTACTTC. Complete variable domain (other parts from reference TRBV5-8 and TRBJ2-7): EAGVTQSPTHLIKTRGQQATLRCSPISGHTSVYWYQQALGLGLQFLLWYDEGEERNRGNFPPRFSGRQFPNYSSELNVNALELEDSALYLCASSLSRNEQYFGPGTRLTVT.

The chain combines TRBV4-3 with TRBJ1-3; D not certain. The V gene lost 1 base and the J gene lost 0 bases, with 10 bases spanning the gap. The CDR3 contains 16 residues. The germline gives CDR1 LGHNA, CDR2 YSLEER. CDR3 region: CASSQAATISGNTIYF. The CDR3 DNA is TGCGCCAGCAGCCAAGCCGCAACAATCTCTGGAAACACCATATATTTT.

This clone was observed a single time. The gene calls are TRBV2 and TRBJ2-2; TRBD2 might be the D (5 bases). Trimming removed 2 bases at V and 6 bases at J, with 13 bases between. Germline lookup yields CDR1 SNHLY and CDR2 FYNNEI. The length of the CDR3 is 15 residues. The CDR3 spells CASSEWLVASGELFF. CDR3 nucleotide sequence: TGTGCCAGCAGTGAATGGTTGGTAGCGTCCGGGGAGCTGTTTTTT.

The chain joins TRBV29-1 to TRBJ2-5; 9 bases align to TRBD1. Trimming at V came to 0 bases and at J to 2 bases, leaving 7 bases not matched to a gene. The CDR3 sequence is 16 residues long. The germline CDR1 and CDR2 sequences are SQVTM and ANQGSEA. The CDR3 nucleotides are TGCAGCGTTGAAGATCTGGACAGGGGATCGCAAGAGACCCAGTACTTC. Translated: CSVEDLDRGSQETQYF.

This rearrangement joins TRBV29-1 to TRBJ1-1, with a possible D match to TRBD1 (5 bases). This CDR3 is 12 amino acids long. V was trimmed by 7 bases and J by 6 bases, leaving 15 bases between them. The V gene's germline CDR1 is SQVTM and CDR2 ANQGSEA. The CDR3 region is CSAGQGSAEAFF. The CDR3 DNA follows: TGCAGCGCTGGGCAGGGTTCCGCTGAAGCTTTCTTT.

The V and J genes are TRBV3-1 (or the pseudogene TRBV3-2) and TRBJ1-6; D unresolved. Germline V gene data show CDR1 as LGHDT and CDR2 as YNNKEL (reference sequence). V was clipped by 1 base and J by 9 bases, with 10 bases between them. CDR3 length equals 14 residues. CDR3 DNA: TGTGCCAGCAGCCAAGTCCCGGGAGGTTCACCCCTCCACTTT. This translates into CASSQVPGGSPLHF.

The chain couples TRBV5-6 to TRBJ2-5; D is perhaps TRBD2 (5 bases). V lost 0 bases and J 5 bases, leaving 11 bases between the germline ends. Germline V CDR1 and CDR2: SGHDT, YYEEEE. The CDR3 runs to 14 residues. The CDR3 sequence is CASSLAGGWETQYF. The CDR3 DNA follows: TGTGCCAGCAGCTTGGCCGGCGGGTGGGAGACCCAGTACTTC.

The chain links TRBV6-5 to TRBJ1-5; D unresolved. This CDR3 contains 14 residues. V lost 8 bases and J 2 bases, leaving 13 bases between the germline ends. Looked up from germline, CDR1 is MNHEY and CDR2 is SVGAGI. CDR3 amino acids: CASGLGRGNQPQHF. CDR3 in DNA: TGTGCCAGCGGACTCGGGCGGGGCAATCAGCCCCAGCATTTT.

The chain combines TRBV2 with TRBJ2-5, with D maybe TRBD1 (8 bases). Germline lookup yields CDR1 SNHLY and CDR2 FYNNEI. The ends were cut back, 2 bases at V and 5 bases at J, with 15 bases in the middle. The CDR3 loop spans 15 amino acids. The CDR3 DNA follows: TGTGCCAGCAGTGAACGGACAGGGAGGGAGGAGACCCAGTACTTC. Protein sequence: CASSERTGREETQYF.

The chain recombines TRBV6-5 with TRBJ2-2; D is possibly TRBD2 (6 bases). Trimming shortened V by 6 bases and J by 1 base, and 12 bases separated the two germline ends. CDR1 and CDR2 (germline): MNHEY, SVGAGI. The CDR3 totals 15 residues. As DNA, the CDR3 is TGTGCCAGCAGCGGTGGGGGAGGGAACACCGGGGAGCTGTTTTTT. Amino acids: CASSGGGGNTGELFF.

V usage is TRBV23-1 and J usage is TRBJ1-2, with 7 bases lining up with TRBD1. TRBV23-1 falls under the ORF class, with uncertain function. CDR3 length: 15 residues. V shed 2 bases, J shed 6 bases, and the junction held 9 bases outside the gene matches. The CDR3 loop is CASSQGTEFYHGYTF. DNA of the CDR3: TGCGCCAGCAGTCAAGGGACAGAATTTTACCATGGCTACACCTTC.

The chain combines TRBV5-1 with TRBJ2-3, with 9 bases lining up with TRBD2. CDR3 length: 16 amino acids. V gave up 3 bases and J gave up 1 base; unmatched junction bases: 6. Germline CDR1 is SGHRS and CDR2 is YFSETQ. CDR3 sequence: CASSSGAGGGTDTQYF. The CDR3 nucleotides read TGCGCCAGCAGCTCGGGAGCGGGAGGTGGCACAGATACGCAGTATTTT. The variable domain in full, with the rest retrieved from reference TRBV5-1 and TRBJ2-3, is KAGVTQTPRYLIKTRGQQVTLSCSPISGHRSVSWYQQTPGQGLQFLFEYFSETQRNKGNFPGRFSGRQFSNSRSEMNVSTLELGDSALYLCASSSGAGGGTDTQYFGPGTRLTVL.

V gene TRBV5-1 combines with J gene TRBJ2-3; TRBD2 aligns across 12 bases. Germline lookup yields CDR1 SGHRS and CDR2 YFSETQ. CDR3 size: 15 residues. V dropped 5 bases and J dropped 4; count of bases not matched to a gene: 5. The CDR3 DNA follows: TGCGCCAGCAGATCTAGCGGGGGGGGTCCAGATACGCAGTATTTT. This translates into CASRSSGGGPDTQYF. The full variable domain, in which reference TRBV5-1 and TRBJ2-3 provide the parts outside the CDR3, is KAGVTQTPRYLIKTRGQQVTLSCSPISGHRSVSWYQQTPGQGLQFLFEYFSETQRNKGNFPGRFSGRQFSNSRSEMNVSTLELGDSALYLCASRSSGGGPDTQYFGPGTRLTVL.

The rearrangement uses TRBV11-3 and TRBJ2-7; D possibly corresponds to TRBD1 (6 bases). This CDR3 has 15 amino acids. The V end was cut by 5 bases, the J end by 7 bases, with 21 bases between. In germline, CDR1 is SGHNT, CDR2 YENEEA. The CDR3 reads CASSRTGFPIWEQYF. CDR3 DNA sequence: TGTGCCAGCAGCCGCACAGGGTTCCCGATTTGGGAGCAGTACTTC.

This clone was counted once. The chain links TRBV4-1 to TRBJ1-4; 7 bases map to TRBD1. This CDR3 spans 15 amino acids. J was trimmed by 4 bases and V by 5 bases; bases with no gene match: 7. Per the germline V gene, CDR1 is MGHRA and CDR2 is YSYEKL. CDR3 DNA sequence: TGCGCCAGCAGCATCGCCGGGACAGTTAATGAAAAACTGTTTTTT. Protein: CASSIAGTVNEKLFF.

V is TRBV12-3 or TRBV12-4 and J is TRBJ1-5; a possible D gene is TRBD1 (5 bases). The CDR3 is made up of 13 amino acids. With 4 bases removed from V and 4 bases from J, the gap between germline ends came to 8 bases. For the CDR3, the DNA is TGTGCCAGCAGTTGGGGGGGAAATCAGCCCCAGCATTTT. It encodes CASSWGGNQPQHF.

The DNA of the CDR3 is TGTGCCAGCAGCTTCCGAATGGGACAGGGAGAGGCCACTGAAGCTTTCTTT. Amino acid sequence: CASSFRMGQGEATEAFF. The chain links TRBV11-2 to TRBJ1-1, with TRBD1 identical over 9 bases. The CDR3 extends over 17 amino acids. From germline, CDR1 is SGHAT and CDR2 FQNNGV. The J segment lost 4 bases and the V segment lost 3 bases, leaving 12 bases of the junction unmatched.

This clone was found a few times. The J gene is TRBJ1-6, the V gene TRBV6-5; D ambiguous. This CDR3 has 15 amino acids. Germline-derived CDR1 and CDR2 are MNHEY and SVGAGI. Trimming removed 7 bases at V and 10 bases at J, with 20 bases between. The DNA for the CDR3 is TGTGCCAGCACCTACGGTGTTCCTGGTCGATCACCCCTCCACTTT. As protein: CASTYGVPGRSPLHF.

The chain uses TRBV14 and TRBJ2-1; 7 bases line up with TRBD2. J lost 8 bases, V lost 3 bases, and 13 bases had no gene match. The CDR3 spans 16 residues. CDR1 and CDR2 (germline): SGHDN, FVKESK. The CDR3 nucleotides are TGTGCCAGCAGCCAGTGGGGACTACCACCAGACGATGAGCAGTTCTTC. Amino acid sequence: CASSQWGLPPDDEQFF. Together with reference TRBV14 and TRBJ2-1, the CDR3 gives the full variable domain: EAGVTQFPSHSVIEKGQTVTLRCDPISGHDNLYWYRRVMGKEIKFLLHFVKESKQDESGMPNNRFLAERTGGTYSTLKVQPAELEDSGVYFCASSQWGLPPDDEQFFGPGTRLTVL.

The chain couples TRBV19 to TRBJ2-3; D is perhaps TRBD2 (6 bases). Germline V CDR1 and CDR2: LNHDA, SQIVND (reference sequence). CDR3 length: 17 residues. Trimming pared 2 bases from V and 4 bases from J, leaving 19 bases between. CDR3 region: CASSIRIPGAIADTQYF. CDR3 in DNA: TGTGCCAGTAGTATACGTATTCCGGGAGCTATTGCAGATACGCAGTATTTT.

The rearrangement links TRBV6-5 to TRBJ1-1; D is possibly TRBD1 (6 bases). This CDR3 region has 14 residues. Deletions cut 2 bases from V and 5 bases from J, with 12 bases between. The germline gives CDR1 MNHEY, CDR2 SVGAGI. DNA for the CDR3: TGTGCCAGCAGTTACACCGGGACAAATACTGAAGCTTTCTTT. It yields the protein CASSYTGTNTEAFF.

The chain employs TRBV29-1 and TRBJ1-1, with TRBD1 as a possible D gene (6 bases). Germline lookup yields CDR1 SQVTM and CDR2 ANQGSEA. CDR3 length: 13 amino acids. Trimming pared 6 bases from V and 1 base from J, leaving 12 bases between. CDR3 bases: TGCAGCGTAGCCGTGGACAGGAACACTGAAGCTTTCTTT. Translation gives CSVAVDRNTEAFF.

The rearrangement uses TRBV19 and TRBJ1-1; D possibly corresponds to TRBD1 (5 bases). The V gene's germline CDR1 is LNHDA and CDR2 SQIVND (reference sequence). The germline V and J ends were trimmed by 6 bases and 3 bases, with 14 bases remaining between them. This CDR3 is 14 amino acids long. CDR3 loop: CASRDTGDHTEAFF. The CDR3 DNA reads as TGTGCCAGTAGGGATACAGGAGATCACACTGAAGCTTTCTTT.

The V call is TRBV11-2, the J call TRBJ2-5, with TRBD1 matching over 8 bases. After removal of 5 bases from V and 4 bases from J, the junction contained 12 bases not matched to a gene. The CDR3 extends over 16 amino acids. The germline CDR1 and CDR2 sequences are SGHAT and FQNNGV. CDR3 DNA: TGTGCCAGCAGCACGAACGCAGGGGGCGGTACAGAGACCCAGTACTTC. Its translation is CASSTNAGGGTETQYF. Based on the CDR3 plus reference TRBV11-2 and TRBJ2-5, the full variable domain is EAGVAQSPRYKIIEKRQSVAFWCNPISGHATLYWYQQILGQGPKLLIQFQNNGVVDDSQLPKDRFSAERLKGVDSTLKIQPAKLEDSAVYLCASSTNAGGGTETQYFGPGTRLLVL.